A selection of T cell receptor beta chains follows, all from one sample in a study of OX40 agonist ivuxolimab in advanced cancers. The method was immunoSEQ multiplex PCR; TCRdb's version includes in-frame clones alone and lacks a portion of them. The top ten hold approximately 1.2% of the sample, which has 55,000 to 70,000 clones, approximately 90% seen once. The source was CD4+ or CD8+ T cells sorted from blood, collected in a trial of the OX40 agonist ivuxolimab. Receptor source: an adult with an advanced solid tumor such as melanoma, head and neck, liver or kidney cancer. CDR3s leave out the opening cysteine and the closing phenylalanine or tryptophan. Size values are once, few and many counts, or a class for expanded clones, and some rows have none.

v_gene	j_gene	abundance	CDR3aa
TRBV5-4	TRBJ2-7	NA	ASSSGTNYEQY
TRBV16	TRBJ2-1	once	ASSQEGAPGTGRAAEQF
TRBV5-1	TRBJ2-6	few	ASSLVGRGLSGANVLT
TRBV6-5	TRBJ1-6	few	ASTSGAGWRVPLH
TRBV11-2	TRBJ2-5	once	ASSSQGLGTQY
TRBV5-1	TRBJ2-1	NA	ASSFGQGSSYNEQF
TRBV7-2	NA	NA	ASKVGSYEQY
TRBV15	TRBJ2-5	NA	ATSRDHPSGGETQY
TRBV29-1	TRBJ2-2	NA	SGRFTGELF
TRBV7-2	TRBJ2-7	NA	ASSSRDYEQY
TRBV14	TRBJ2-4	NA	ASSHHRDRVGWVAKNIQY
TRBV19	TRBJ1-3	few	ASSIVGKGNTIY
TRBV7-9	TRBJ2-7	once	ASSPPGDEQY
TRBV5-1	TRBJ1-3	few	ASSSAGKASGNTIY
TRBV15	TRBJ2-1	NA	ATSPRQSYNEQF
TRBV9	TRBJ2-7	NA	ASSPAYSGEQY
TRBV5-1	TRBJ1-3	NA	ASSLDSGNTIY
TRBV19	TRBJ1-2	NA	ASSLRQGRNYGYT
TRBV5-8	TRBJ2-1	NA	ASSLAGRGVQF
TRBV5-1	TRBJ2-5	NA	ASSSGRREETQY
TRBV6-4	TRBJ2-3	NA	ASRRDYTDTQY
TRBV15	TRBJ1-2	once	ATSRDLVRGATRSGYT